Listed below are T cell receptor beta chains from one sample, sequenced in a study of T-cell reconstitution after alpha-beta-depleted transplantation in children. TCRdb passed the PCR reads through MiXCR, listing each CDR3 protein once. This table has approximately 400,000 distinct CDR3 sequences, roughly 11% appearing once. The sequences come from PBMCs from the stem cell graft donor, collected from the stem cell graft. The receptors were sampled from a human donor who donated a stem cell graft to a child with acute myeloid leukemia. Both conserved end residues are part of each CDR3. Each record gives: D gene, CDR3 length, J gene, clone size, V gene, CDR3 protein, CDR3 DNA. D genes are given only for firm matches. For some rows the clone size is stated as once, few or many, or as a class when expanded; others skip it.

TRBD2	17	TRBJ2-4	-	TRBV18	CASSPRGTSGGLGIQYF	TGTGCCAGCTCACCGCGAGGGACTAGCGGGGGCCTCGGCATTCAGTACTTC
-	11	TRBJ2-3	-	TRBV20-1	CSGTSTDTQYF	TGCAGTGGTACGAGCACAGATACGCAGTATTTT
TRBD1	15	TRBJ1-2	-	TRBV5-1	CASSLAGGSVYGYTF	TGCGCCAGCAGCTTGGCAGGGGGCAGTGTCTATGGCTACACCTTC
-	15	TRBJ2-1	few	TRBV12-3/TRBV12-4	CASSLTPGADNEQFF	TGTGCCAGCAGCCTCACTCCGGGGGCGGACAATGAGCAGTTCTTC
TRBD1	13	TRBJ2-7	few	TRBV6-1	CASSGQGRDEQYF	TGTGCCAGCAGCGGACAGGGGCGCGACGAGCAGTACTTC
-	15	TRBJ2-7	-	TRBV18	CASSSPGGPPYEQYF	TGTGCCAGCTCCTCGCCCGGGGGTCCCCCCTACGAGCAGTACTTC
-	15	TRBJ2-2	-	TRBV6-5	CASSYSEGGTGELFF	TGTGCCAGCAGTTACTCGGAGGGGGGGACCGGGGAGCTGTTTTTT
TRBD2	14	TRBJ2-5	-	TRBV12-3/TRBV12-4	CASSRTSGSKTQYF	TGTGCCAGCAGCCGAACTAGCGGGAGCAAGACCCAGTACTTC
-	17	TRBJ2-3	few	TRBV18	CASSPPGSRPSTDTQYF	TGTGCCAGCTCACCACCGGGGTCGCGACCTAGCACAGATACGCAGTATTTT
-	14	TRBJ2-2	many	TRBV19	CASTQGRNTGELFF	TGTGCCAGTACACAGGGAAGGAACACCGGGGAGCTGTTTTTT
-	15	TRBJ2-1	many	TRBV5-1	CASSGGLLAHNEQFF	TGCGCCAGCAGCGGTGGGTTGCTGGCCCACAATGAGCAGTTCTTC
TRBD1	13	TRBJ2-2	few	TRBV29-1	CSVLQGFTGELFF	TGCAGCGTGCTACAGGGGTTCACCGGGGAGCTGTTTTTT